The 28 T cell receptor beta chains in this list originate from one sample, sequenced in a study of T cell responses to AZD1222 COVID-19 vaccine. Profiling relied on immunoSEQ multiplex PCR, and the TCRdb table lists in-frame clones only, not all of them. The sample consists of 150,000 or so clones, around 89% of them appearing once. This specimen was peripheral blood, taken 28 days after the second dose of the MenACWY control vaccine. These receptors came from an adult who received the MenACWY meningococcal vaccine as a control.

The rearrangement links TRBV7-2 to TRBJ1-2, with TRBD1 identical over 7 bases. V lost 6 bases to trimming and J lost 4 bases; unmatched junction nucleotides: 14. The CDR3 is 16 residues long. CDR1 and CDR2 from the germline V gene are SGHTA and FQGNSA. CDR3 bases: TGTGCCAGCAGGCACACAGGGGAACCAACATTCTATGGCTACACCTTC. As protein: CASRHTGEPTFYGYTF.

This clone was recorded once. V and J are TRBV6-6 and TRBJ2-7; 10 nucleotides agree with TRBD2. Trimming at V came to 5 bases and at J to 6 bases, leaving 7 bases not matched to a gene. This CDR3 spans 14 amino acids. Per the germline V gene, CDR1 is MNHNY and CDR2 is SVGAGI (reference sequence). The chain's CDR3 is CASSPSGRGGEQYF. CDR3 bases: TGTGCCAGCAGTCCAAGCGGGAGGGGAGGCGAGCAGTACTTC.

V usage is TRBV5-1 and J usage is TRBJ1-1; D unresolved. CDR3 length equals 17 residues. Trimming took 4 bases from V and 4 from J, leaving 23 bases between them. Germline V gene data show CDR1 as SGHRS and CDR2 as YFSETQ. CDR3 sequence: CASSPGGSTPRGTEAFF. In DNA form, the CDR3 reads TGCGCCAGCAGCCCCGGAGGATCGACCCCTCGGGGCACTGAAGCTTTCTTT.

As DNA, the CDR3 is TGTGCCATCAGTGACCCCCTCGGCCCAGATACGCAGTATTTT. This sequence encodes CAISDPLGPDTQYF. The gene calls are TRBV10-3 and TRBJ2-3; D is unresolved. CDR3 size: 14 residues. With 3 bases removed from V and 4 bases from J, the gap between germline ends came to 11 bases. Germline CDR1 ENHRY, CDR2 SYGVKD.

The rearrangement joins TRBV7-2 to TRBJ1-2; D is possibly TRBD1 (5 bases). The V gene's germline CDR1 is SGHTA and CDR2 FQGNSA. This CDR3 contains 16 residues. Trimming left V 2 bases short and J 8 bases short, with 21 bases between. DNA for the CDR3: TGTGCCAGCAGCTTATCTTTCGGGACTCAAAGTGGAGGCTACACCTTC. This encodes CASSLSFGTQSGGYTF.

The chain couples TRBV19 to TRBJ1-2; perhaps TRBD1 as D (5 bases). The CDR3 sequence is 15 residues long. V was pared by 1 base and J by 5 bases, with 14 bases between. Germline lookup yields CDR1 LNHDA and CDR2 SQIVND (reference sequence). The CDR3: CASSIVFPGSYGYTF. The CDR3 region has the DNA TGTGCCAGTAGTATAGTCTTCCCAGGGTCATATGGCTACACCTTC. The full variable domain, in which reference TRBV19 and TRBJ1-2 provide the parts outside the CDR3, is DGGITQSPKYLFRKEGQNVTLSCEQNLNHDAMYWYRQDPGQGLRLIYYSQIVNDFQKGDIAEGYSVSREKKESFPLTVTSAQKNPTAFYLCASSIVFPGSYGYTFGSGTRLTVV.

This chain connects TRBV5-6 to TRBJ1-2; 7 bases are shared with TRBD1. This CDR3 has 18 amino acids. With V trimmed by 1 base and J by 4 bases, 16 bases remained unmatched. CDR1 is SGHDT, CDR2 YYEEEE, per germline. CDR3 DNA sequence: TGTGCCAGCAGCTTGATTATTAAGGTAACGGACAGGAGCTATGGCTACACCTTC. Translated: CASSLIIKVTDRSYGYTF.

This clone appeared a single time. This chain uses TRBV24-1 with TRBJ1-3; D call uncertain. With 9 bases removed from V and 0 bases from J, the gap between germline ends came to 5 bases. The CDR3 sequence is 12 residues long. The germline V gene encodes CDR1 KGHDR and CDR2 SFDVKD. The CDR3 sequence: CATQSSGNTIYF. The CDR3 coding sequence is TGTGCCACCCAGAGCTCTGGAAACACCATATATTTT.

DNA for the CDR3: TGCAGCGTGGGAGAGACAGGGAACACTGAAGCTTTCTTT. Protein product: CSVGETGNTEAFF. The chain links TRBV29-1 to TRBJ1-1; possible D gene TRBD1, 6 bases. The CDR3 covers 13 residues. Germline loops: CDR1 SQVTM, CDR2 ANQGSEA. Trimming pared 6 bases from V and 1 base from J, leaving 12 bases between.

This chain links TRBV2 with TRBJ2-5; TRBD1 might be the D (6 bases). Germline lookup yields CDR1 SNHLY and CDR2 FYNNEI. This CDR3 has 12 residues. The V gene lost 3 bases and the J gene lost 5 bases, with 7 bases spanning the gap. The CDR3 nucleotides are TGTGCCAGCAGTGACAGGGGTGAGACCCAGTACTTC. This gives the protein CASSDRGETQYF.

This chain connects TRBV25-1 to TRBJ2-5; D gene unclear. The CDR3 loop spans 14 amino acids. V lost 6 bases to trimming and J lost 5 bases, with 16 bases between them. In germline, CDR1 is MGHDK, CDR2 SYGVNS. The CDR3 sequence: CASSKRADRETQYF. CDR3 bases: TGTGCCAGCAGCAAAAGGGCGGATAGGGAGACCCAGTACTTC.

This sequence joins TRBV9 and TRBJ2-5; 8 nucleotides align to TRBD1. With 3 bases clipped from V and 0 bases from J, the junction kept 7 bases outside the gene matches. Per the germline V gene, CDR1 is SGDLS and CDR2 is YYNGEE. This CDR3 is 16 amino acids long. In DNA, the CDR3 is TGTGCCAGCAGCGCAGGGACAGGAGGATACCAAGAGACCCAGTACTTC. Amino acids: CASSAGTGGYQETQYF.

This chain links TRBV12-3 or TRBV12-4 with TRBJ1-5, with 7 bases that match TRBD1. This CDR3 contains 12 residues. J gave up 6 bases and V 6 bases, and 2 bases lay outside the gene matches. CDR3: CASSRGSQPQHF. DNA for the CDR3: TGTGCCAGCAGCAGGGGGAGTCAGCCCCAGCATTTT.

J is TRBJ1-2 and V is TRBV28; 7 bases are shared with TRBD1. The CDR3 is made up of 16 amino acids. In germline, CDR1 is MDHEN, CDR2 SYDVKM. The V segment lost 3 bases and the J segment 6 bases; nucleotides outside the gene matches: 13. DNA for the CDR3: TGTGCCAGCAGTTTGGAAAGACAGGGAGGCAGCAATGGCTACACCTTC. Its translation is CASSLERQGGSNGYTF.

This rearrangement joins TRBV28 to TRBJ2-7, with D possibly being TRBD2 (5 bases). Germline CDR1 and CDR2: MDHEN and SYDVKM. The CDR3 contains 11 residues. V lost 9 bases and J lost 4, with 10 bases in between. CDR3 sequence: CASSREYEQYF. CDR3 nucleotide sequence: TGTGCCAGTTCCCGGGAATACGAGCAGTACTTC. The full variable domain, in which reference TRBV28 and TRBJ2-7 provide the parts outside the CDR3, is DVKVTQSSRYLVKRTGEKVFLECVQDMDHENMFWYRQDPGLGLRLIYFSYDVKMKEKGDIPEGYSVSREKKERFSLILESASTNQTSMYLCASSREYEQYFGPGTRLTVT.

The V and J genes are TRBV5-4 and TRBJ2-3, with TRBD2 identical over 12 bases. The germline gives CDR1 SGHNT, CDR2 YYREEE (reference sequence). V was clipped by 4 bases and J by 5 bases; unmatched bases: 5. This CDR3 is built from 15 residues. The CDR3 bases are TGTGCCAGCAGCCCGACTAGCGGGAGTGAAGATACGCAGTATTTT. Protein sequence: CASSPTSGSEDTQYF.

The V call is TRBV7-2, the J call TRBJ1-5; 7 positions match TRBD1. Trimming cost V 2 bases and J 1 base; bases outside gene matches: 5. Germline V gene sequence: CDR1 SGHTA, CDR2 FQGNSA. The length of the CDR3 is 16 residues. The CDR3 nucleotides read TGTGCCAGCAGCTTAACCGGGACAGTAAGCAATCAGCCCCAGCATTTT. This gives the protein CASSLTGTVSNQPQHF.

This clone was found once. The chain joins TRBV9 to TRBJ2-1; 13 bases are shared with TRBD2. Germline V gene sequence: CDR1 SGDLS, CDR2 YYNGEE. The junction had 3 bases not matched to a gene; V was cut back by 0 bases and J by 6 bases. This CDR3 is built from 16 residues. CDR3: CASSVGTSGRANEQFF. CDR3 sequence (DNA): TGTGCCAGCAGCGTAGGTACTAGCGGGAGGGCCAATGAGCAGTTCTTC.

The chain employs TRBV6-5 and TRBJ1-2; TRBD1 matches 8 bases. With 0 bases clipped from V and 6 bases from J, the junction kept 9 bases outside the gene matches. Germline-derived CDR1 and CDR2 are MNHEY and SVGAGI. The CDR3 is made up of 16 amino acids. DNA of the CDR3: TGTGCCAGCAGTTACTCGGCTATGGACAGGGTTAATGGCTACACCTTC. Its protein product is CASSYSAMDRVNGYTF.

This clone occurred once. The chain links TRBV21-1 to TRBJ1-1; the table's D call, TRBD1, has no DNA check behind it. TRBV21-1 is an annotated pseudogene. The CDR3 loop spans 12 amino acids. CDR3 DNA: TGTGCCACACAGATAATGTACACTGAAGCTTTCTTT. Translated: CATQIMYTEAFF.

Notes on this clone: At one boundary the junction diverges from the germline segment, which might be a read error. V and J are TRBV29-1 and TRBJ2-3; 14 bases are a match to TRBD2. CDR3 size: 13 residues. Germline V gene data show CDR1 as SQVTM and CDR2 as ANQGSEA. Written as DNA, the CDR3 is TGCAGCGTCCGACTAGCGGGAGGGCCGTCCAAAGATTTT. Translated, it gives CSVRLAGGPSKDF.

The V call is TRBV3-1 (or the pseudogene TRBV3-2), the J call TRBJ2-2, with 10 bases aligning to TRBD1. The CDR3 sequence is 14 residues long. Germline assignment: CDR1 LGHDT and CDR2 YNNKEL (reference sequence). The V and J ends lost 8 bases and 16 bases, in that order; junction bases with no gene match: 16. DNA for the CDR3: TGTGCCAGCTCCTCCGGGACAGGGGCCGGAGGGGGGTTTTTT. Translated: CASSSGTGAGGGFF.

The CDR3 spells CASSPPSHIQYF. CDR3 DNA sequence: TGTGCCAGCAGCCCCCCCTCCCACATTCAGTACTTC. The J gene is TRBJ2-4, the V gene TRBV9, with D unresolved. Germline V gene sequence: CDR1 SGDLS, CDR2 YYNGEE. V lost 4 bases, J lost 8 bases, and 10 bases lay in between. This CDR3 is built from 12 residues.

This rearrangement joins TRBV6-5 to TRBJ2-5; 9 bases fit TRBD2. The junction had 4 bases not matched to a gene; V was cut back by 3 bases and J by 5 bases. This CDR3 region has 14 residues. Germline V gene sequence: CDR1 MNHEY, CDR2 SVGAGI. Here the CDR3 reads CASSYGLAGETQYF. CDR3 DNA sequence: TGTGCCAGCAGTTATGGCCTAGCGGGGGAGACCCAGTACTTC.

The CDR3 region is CASSGLAGVPYEQYF. The DNA of the CDR3 is TGCGCCAGCTCCGGACTAGCGGGAGTCCCCTACGAGCAGTACTTC. The chain has TRBV5-1 and TRBJ2-7; 13 bases line up with TRBD2. From germline, CDR1 is SGHRS and CDR2 YFSETQ. This CDR3 has 15 residues. V was clipped by 7 bases and J by 2 bases; unmatched bases: 6.

CDR3: CASTKDTRNTEAFF. Written as DNA, the CDR3 is TGTGCCAGCACAAAGGACACCCGGAACACTGAAGCTTTCTTT. V usage is TRBV27 and J usage is TRBJ1-1, with a tentative D call TRBD1 (5 bases). Per the germline V gene, CDR1 is MNHEY and CDR2 is SMNVEV (reference sequence). The CDR3 contains 14 residues. The V gene lost 7 bases and the J gene lost 1 base, with 13 bases spanning the gap.

The V call is TRBV9, the J call TRBJ1-2; no clear D gene. The CDR3 totals 11 residues. Between the trimmed V and J ends, which lost 4 bases and 4 bases, there was a span of 5 bases. Germline CDR1 and CDR2: SGDLS and YYNGEE. Here the CDR3 reads CASSFGYGYTF. The CDR3 nucleotides read TGTGCCAGCAGCTTCGGCTATGGCTACACCTTC.

The chain is built from TRBV28 and TRBJ1-1, with D possibly being TRBD1 (5 bases). V was cut by 4 bases and J by 1 base, with 10 bases left in between. The CDR3 covers 14 residues. Germline values: CDR1 MDHEN, CDR2 SYDVKM. The CDR3 is CASSSIQENTEAFF. The CDR3 region has the DNA TGTGCCAGCAGTTCCATACAGGAGAACACTGAAGCTTTCTTT.